The 20 T cell receptor beta chains below come from one sample, sequenced in a study of blood T cell repertoires in COVID-19. The repertoire was sequenced with immunoSEQ multiplex PCR; TCRdb's copy has only in-frame clones and lacks some. The sample has approximately 240,000 clones; around nine tenths are singletons. Sequenced sample: peripheral blood. Receptors originate from a woman aged 40 to 49 who had recovered from COVID-19.

This clone occurred a few times. V and J are TRBV6-5 and TRBJ1-2; no clear D gene. Germline CDR1 is MNHEY and CDR2 is SVGAGI. This CDR3 spans 13 amino acids. Trimming stripped 8 bases from V and 4 bases from J, with 14 bases between. This CDR3 reads CASSNGQIYGYTF. The CDR3 nucleotides read TGTGCCAGCTCTAATGGGCAAATCTATGGCTACACCTTC.

CDR3: CASSGTGAGTEAFF. The CDR3 DNA is TGTGCCAGCTCCGGGACAGGGGCAGGAACTGAAGCTTTCTTT. V is TRBV6-6 and J is TRBJ1-1, with TRBD1 matching over 10 bases. Germline V gene data show CDR1 as MNHNY and CDR2 as SVGAGI (reference sequence). J gave up 5 bases and V 8 bases, and 8 bases lay outside the gene matches. This CDR3 is built from 14 residues.

The chain joins TRBV7-2 to TRBJ2-1; the D gene is possibly TRBD2 (7 bases). The CDR3 has 16 residues. The V end was cut by 5 bases, the J end by 5 bases, with 19 bases between. Germline loops: CDR1 SGHTA, CDR2 FQGNSA. The DNA of the CDR3 is TGTGCCAGCAGCCCGAGGGGGGGAACGGGTAACAATGAGCAGTTCTTC. Protein product: CASSPRGGTGNNEQFF.

This rearrangement joins TRBV19 to TRBJ2-7; D remains unclear. Between the trimmed V and J ends, which lost 3 bases and 0 bases, there was a span of 15 bases. The V gene's germline CDR1 is LNHDA and CDR2 SQIVND (reference sequence). The CDR3 covers 16 residues. Written as DNA, the CDR3 is TGTGCCAGTAGTATGAGGCAACCCCCACTCTCCTACGAGCAGTACTTC. It codes for CASSMRQPPLSYEQYF.

The gene calls are TRBV6-1 and TRBJ2-5; D may be TRBD2 (5 bases). Per germline, CDR1 MNHNS and CDR2 SASEGT. V gave up 2 bases and J gave up 0 bases, with 7 bases separating them. The CDR3 length is 14 residues. The CDR3 here is CASSERRYQETQYF. CDR3 coding DNA: TGTGCCAGCAGTGAACGGAGGTACCAAGAGACCCAGTACTTC.

In this sample, this clone turned up once. The J gene is TRBJ2-2, the V gene TRBV4-2; 8 nucleotides match TRBD2. The CDR3 covers 18 residues. The V and J ends lost 1 base and 0 bases, in that order; junction bases with no gene match: 7. Germline assignment: CDR1 LGHNA and CDR2 YNFKEQ. In DNA form, the CDR3 reads TGTGCCAGCAGCCAAGTTACTAGCGGTCATCCGAACACCGGGGAGCTGTTTTTT. Translated, it gives CASSQVTSGHPNTGELFF.

This clone was seen a handful of times. The chain uses TRBV28 and TRBJ1-3, with 11 nucleotides matching TRBD1. The V gene's germline CDR1 is MDHEN and CDR2 SYDVKM. The V gene end was trimmed by 6 bases and the J gene end by 3 bases; junction bases not matched to a gene: 4. This CDR3 is 15 amino acids long. The CDR3: CASSRTGGSGNTIYF. CDR3 sequence (DNA): TGTGCCAGCAGCCGGACAGGGGGCAGTGGAAACACCATATATTTT.

The chain recombines TRBV10-3 with TRBJ1-3; no definite D call. CDR3 length equals 15 residues. Trimming shortened V by 2 bases and J by 4 bases, and 12 bases separated the two germline ends. Germline V gene sequence: CDR1 ENHRY, CDR2 SYGVKD. This CDR3 reads CAISEGQAGGNTIYF. The CDR3 DNA is TGTGCCATCAGTGAGGGGCAGGCGGGAGGAAACACCATATATTTT.

This chain connects TRBV9 to TRBJ1-5; D remains unclear. V was cut by 0 bases and J by 6 bases, with 10 bases left in between. The CDR3 runs to 14 residues. From germline, CDR1 is SGDLS and CDR2 YYNGEE. The CDR3 sequence: CASSVAAAGQPQHF. DNA of the CDR3: TGTGCCAGCAGCGTAGCGGCTGCGGGTCAGCCCCAGCATTTT.

This chain uses TRBV11-3 with TRBJ2-1, with 8 bases fitting TRBD1. The V gene's germline CDR1 is SGHNT and CDR2 YENEEA. The CDR3 runs to 13 residues. In nucleotides, the CDR3 is TGTGCTGATACCAGGGGGCCTTGCAATGAGCAGTTCTTC. Protein sequence: CADTRGPCNEQFF.

This clone was observed once. This chain uses TRBV18 with TRBJ2-7; 9 nucleotides line up with TRBD2. The junction had 5 bases not matched to a gene; V was cut back by 1 base and J by 4 bases. The CDR3 runs to 15 residues. Germline V CDR1 and CDR2: KGHSH, LQKENI. CDR3 loop: CASSPRREGRYEQYF. CDR3 coding DNA: TGTGCCAGCTCACCACGGCGGGAGGGCCGGTACGAGCAGTACTTC.

V gene TRBV6-5 combines with J gene TRBJ2-7; 7 bases map to TRBD1. After removal of 5 bases from V and 0 bases from J, the junction contained 7 bases not matched to a gene. The CDR3 has 15 amino acids. Germline-derived CDR1 and CDR2 are MNHEY and SVGAGI. The CDR3 DNA is TGTGCCAGCAGTCGCGGACAGGTTAGCTCCTACGAGCAGTACTTC. It codes for CASSRGQVSSYEQYF.

V gene TRBV18 combines with J gene TRBJ1-3; TRBD1 matches at 10 bases. Germline assignment: CDR1 KGHSH and CDR2 LQKENI. Unmatched junction bases numbered 19, after V lost 4 bases and J lost 4 bases. This CDR3 region has 20 residues. DNA of the CDR3: TGTGCCAGCTCACTACGCACTTTATTACCCGGGACAGGGGAAGGAAACACCATATATTTT. It specifies CASSLRTLLPGTGEGNTIYF.

The V and J genes are TRBV7-2 and TRBJ1-5; 7 bases fit TRBD1. The ends lost 7 bases at V and 4 bases at J; junction bases unmatched: 16. This CDR3 contains 17 residues. Germline values: CDR1 SGHTA, CDR2 FQGNSA. CDR3 DNA: TGTGCCAGCACCTTGGGTGGATTGGGACAGAAAAATCAGCCCCAGCATTTT. Translating gives CASTLGGLGQKNQPQHF.

This clone was found once. This chain links TRBV4-2 with TRBJ2-7; 8 nucleotides agree with TRBD2. The CDR3 extends over 14 amino acids. The V gene end was trimmed by 2 bases and the J gene end by 2 bases; junction bases not matched to a gene: 2. Germline V gene lookup returns CDR1 LGHNA and CDR2 YNFKEQ. CDR3 DNA sequence: TGTGCCAGCAGCCAAACTAGCGGAACCTACGAGCAGTACTTC. This codes for CASSQTSGTYEQYF.

This chain links TRBV5-1 with TRBJ2-3, with TRBD1 matching over 9 bases. CDR3 size: 16 residues. Germline V CDR1 and CDR2: SGHRS, YFSETQ. V lost 3 bases to trimming and J lost 0 bases; unmatched junction nucleotides: 5. CDR3 residues: CASSSGDRESTDTQYF. Here the CDR3 DNA reads TGCGCCAGCAGCTCGGGGGACAGGGAAAGCACAGATACGCAGTATTTT.

Here the CDR3 reads CASSTPGSGNTIYF. DNA of the CDR3: TGTGCCAGCAGCACCCCGGGGTCTGGAAACACCATATATTTT. The V call is TRBV5-4, the J call TRBJ1-3, with D uncertain. The germline CDR1 and CDR2 sequences are SGHNT and YYREEE (reference sequence). The CDR3 covers 14 residues. V lost 4 bases to trimming and J lost 1 base, with 9 bases between them. Variable domain in full (rest from reference TRBV5-4 and TRBJ1-3): ETGVTQSPTHLIKTRGQQVTLRCSSQSGHNTVSWYQQALGQGPQFIFQYYREEENGRGNFPPRFSGLQFPNYSSELNVNALELDDSALYLCASSTPGSGNTIYFGEGSWLTVV.

This rearrangement joins TRBV10-3 to TRBJ2-7; TRBD2 is a possible D gene (6 bases). The V gene lost 0 bases and the J gene lost 1 base, with 16 bases spanning the gap. The CDR3 length is 17 residues. Germline loops: CDR1 ENHRY, CDR2 SYGVKD. CDR3 loop: CAISESLTGEASYEQYF. CDR3 coding DNA: TGTGCCATCAGTGAGTCTCTAACGGGAGAGGCGTCCTACGAGCAGTACTTC.

This chain joins TRBV6-5 and TRBJ1-5; 7 bases fit TRBD1. CDR3 length: 15 amino acids. The ends lost 7 bases at V and 4 bases at J; junction bases unmatched: 10. Looked up from germline, CDR1 is MNHEY and CDR2 is SVGAGI. In DNA form, the CDR3 reads TGTGCCAGCAAGGACTTCGAGACAGGGAATCAGCCCCAGCATTTT. Translating it yields CASKDFETGNQPQHF.

CDR3 region: CASSYSKDRAEAFF. The CDR3 DNA reads TGTGCCAGCAGTTACTCGAAAGACAGGGCCGAAGCTTTCTTT. The J gene is TRBJ1-1, the V gene TRBV6-5, with 7 bases identical to TRBD1. After removal of 0 bases from V and 8 bases from J, the junction contained 6 bases not matched to a gene. The CDR3 spans 14 residues. Germline V gene sequence: CDR1 MNHEY, CDR2 SVGAGI.